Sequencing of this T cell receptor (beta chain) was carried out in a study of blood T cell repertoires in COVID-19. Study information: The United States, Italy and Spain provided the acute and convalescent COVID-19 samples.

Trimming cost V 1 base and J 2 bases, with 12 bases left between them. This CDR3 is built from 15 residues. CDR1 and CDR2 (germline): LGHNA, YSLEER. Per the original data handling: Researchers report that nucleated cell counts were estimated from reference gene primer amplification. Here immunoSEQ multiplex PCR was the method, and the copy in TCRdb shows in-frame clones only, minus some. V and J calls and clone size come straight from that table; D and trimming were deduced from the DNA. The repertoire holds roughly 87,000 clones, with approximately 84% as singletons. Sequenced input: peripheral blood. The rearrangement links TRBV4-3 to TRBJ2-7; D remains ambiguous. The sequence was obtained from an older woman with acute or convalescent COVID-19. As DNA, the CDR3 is TGCGCCAGCAGCCAAGCCCTAGGCCCCACCTACGAGCAGTACTTC. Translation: CASSQALGPTYEQYF.